This T cell receptor (beta chain) appears in the sequencing data of a study of T cells in women clearing cervical HPV infection. The CDR3 consists of 16 residues. Per the germline V gene, CDR1 is ENHRY and CDR2 is SYGVKD. With V trimmed by 3 bases and J by 7 bases, 10 bases remained unmatched. MY09/MY11 PCR detected cervical HPV DNA; dot-blot assigned genotypes. The table came from immunoSEQ multiplex PCR; TCRdb's copy has only in-frame clones and leaves some out. The sample features roughly 40,000 clones, with roughly 5.2% in its top ten. On this clone: The read stops 3 residues short of the end of the CDR3; the missing end is completed from the germline J gene.

The V and J genes are TRBV10-3 and TRBJ2-1; 9 bases agree with TRBD2. This clonotype originated in a woman aged 18 to 69 with a cervical HPV16 infection that either progressed to CIN3+ or cleared (not recorded which). Sequencing used blood buffy coat. The CDR3 sequence is CAISDIMGLASNEQFF. CDR3 DNA, as far as it was read: TGTGCCATCAGTGATATTATGGGACTAGCTTCGAATGAG.